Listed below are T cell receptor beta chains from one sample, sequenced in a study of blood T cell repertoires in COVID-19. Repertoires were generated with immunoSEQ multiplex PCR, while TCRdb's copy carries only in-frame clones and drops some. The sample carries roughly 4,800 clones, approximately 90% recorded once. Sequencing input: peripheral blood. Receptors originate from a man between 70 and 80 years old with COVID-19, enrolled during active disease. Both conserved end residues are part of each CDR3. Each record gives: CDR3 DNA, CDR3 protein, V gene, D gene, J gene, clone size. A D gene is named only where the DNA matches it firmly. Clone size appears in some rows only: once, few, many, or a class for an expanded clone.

TGTGCCAGCAGCGTAGAGGGCGGGCGCGGGTACGAGCAGTACTTC CASSVEGGRGYEQYF TRBV9 - TRBJ2-7 -
TGTGCCAGCAGCCGACTAGCGGGTGGAGGCGACGAGCAGTACTTC CASSRLAGGGDEQYF TRBV2 TRBD2 TRBJ2-7 -
TGTGCCTCAGACAGGGGGTTCGGTCAGCCCCAGCATTTT CASDRGFGQPQHF TRBV30 TRBD1 TRBJ1-5 once
TGTGCCAGTAGTATGGAGGGGATTTATAGCAATCAGCCCCAGCATTTT CASSMEGIYSNQPQHF TRBV19 - TRBJ1-5 -
TGTGCCAGCAGTCCGGACTTCCAGCGGGACTATGGCTACACCTTC CASSPDFQRDYGYTF TRBV27 - TRBJ1-2 -
TGTGCCTCTCGACTAGCGGGAGGTCTTGAGCAGTTCTTC CASRLAGGLEQFF TRBV30 TRBD2 TRBJ2-1 -
TGTGCCAGCAGTTGGGGGGACGTAAGCTCTGGAAACACCATATATTTT CASSWGDVSSGNTIYF TRBV6-5 - TRBJ1-3 -
TGTGCCAGCAGTCGAGACAGGGACTCTGGAAACACCATATATTTT CASSRDRDSGNTIYF TRBV6-4 TRBD1 TRBJ1-3 -
TGTGCCAGTAGTACACAGGGTGGCGAGACCCAGTACTTC CASSTQGGETQYF TRBV19 - TRBJ2-5 -
TGTGCCAGCAGCCAAGTGGGTAGCGGGAGTGGCTACGAGCAGTACTTC CASSQVGSGSGYEQYF TRBV4-2 TRBD2 TRBJ2-7 -
TGCGCCAGCAGCGCACAGGGGGCGAAGTATGCCTACGAGCAGTACTTC CASSAQGAKYAYEQYF TRBV5-1 TRBD1 TRBJ2-7 few
TGTGCCAGCAGTTACTCCGGACAGGTGGTAACTGAAGCTTTCTTT CASSYSGQVVTEAFF TRBV6-6 TRBD1 TRBJ1-1 -
TGTGCCAGCAGTCCCCTCGGACTAGCGGGAGTGGAAGAGACCCAGTACTTC CASSPLGLAGVEETQYF TRBV6-6 TRBD2 TRBJ2-5 -
TGTGCCAGCGGAAAAAGCGGGGGAAACATTCAGTACTTC CASGKSGGNIQYF TRBV2 TRBD2 TRBJ2-4 once
TGTGCCAGCAGCTCACTATCCGGACAATACACTGAAGCTTTCTTT CASSSLSGQYTEAFF TRBV6-6 - TRBJ1-1 few
TGTGCCAGCACTTTACAGGGGATTCGTCAGCCCCAGCATTTT CASTLQGIRQPQHF TRBV6-6 TRBD1 TRBJ1-5 -
TGTGCCAGTAGTCCCCAGGGCATGAGTACTGAAGCTTTCTTT CASSPQGMSTEAFF TRBV19 - TRBJ1-1 -
TGTGCCAGTAGTATATCCGGGACTAGCAGCTCGGATACGCAGTATTTT CASSISGTSSSDTQYF TRBV19 TRBD2 TRBJ2-3 -
TGTGCCATCTCAGGTACCGGGGAGCTGTTTTTT CAISGTGELFF TRBV10-3 - TRBJ2-2 -
TGTGCCAGCAGTTCCTTGACAGGTTCCTCTGGAAACACCATATATTTT CASSSLTGSSGNTIYF TRBV6-5 - TRBJ1-3 -
TGTGCCAGCAGCTTCCCACTAAGTGAAAAACTGTTTTTT CASSFPLSEKLFF TRBV5-4 - TRBJ1-4 -
TGTGCCAGCAGTTACTCCGACAGGCTCCTTCAGCCCCAGCATTTT CASSYSDRLLQPQHF TRBV6-2/TRBV6-3 - TRBJ1-5 once
TGTGCCAGTAGTACACGGACTAGCGGGGCCTTAACCCTTCGCACAGATACGCAGTATTTT CASSTRTSGALTLRTDTQYF TRBV19 TRBD2 TRBJ2-3 few
TGCGCCAGCAGCGTCGGGACAGCGGAAATGGCTAACTATGGCTACACCTTC CASSVGTAEMANYGYTF TRBV5-1 TRBD1 TRBJ1-2 -
TGTGCCAGCAGTCAGAACAGCTACGAGCAGTACTTC CASSQNSYEQYF TRBV6-5 - TRBJ2-7 -
TGTGCCAGCAGCTTCTGGGGGGGCACTGAAGCTTTCTTT CASSFWGGTEAFF TRBV5-5 - TRBJ1-1 -
TGTGCCAGCTCACCCCGGGACAGCGATTTGTTCCAAGAGACCCAGTACTTC CASSPRDSDLFQETQYF TRBV18 TRBD1 TRBJ2-5 once
TGTGCCAGCAGCTTAGGACCCTCAGGTGGGACTGAAGCTTTCTTT CASSLGPSGGTEAFF TRBV11-2 - TRBJ1-1 -
TGTGCCAGTACCCCCCACAGGGGGATCAACACCGGGGAGCTGTTTTTT CASTPHRGINTGELFF TRBV19 TRBD1 TRBJ2-2 -
TGTGCCAGCAGCCAGGGACAGTTAACAGCCCAGCATTTT CASSQGQLTAQHF TRBV6-6 TRBD1 TRBJ1-5 -
TGTGCCATTCGGACCAGGGGATCCACTGAAGCTTTCTTT CAIRTRGSTEAFF TRBV19 - TRBJ1-1 -
TGTGCCAGCCGCGGACAGGGTTCCTACGAGCAGTACTTC CASRGQGSYEQYF TRBV25-1 TRBD1 TRBJ2-7 -
TGTGCCAGCAGTTTTGGTCAGGGGCGGCCCTCTGGGGCCAACGTCCTGACTTTC CASSFGQGRPSGANVLTF TRBV27 - TRBJ2-6 -
TGTGCAAGTCGCTTAACAGAGCGGGAGGGCCCATGGGACACCGGGGAGCTGTTTTTT CASRLTEREGPWDTGELFF TRBV12-2 - TRBJ2-2 -
TGCGCCAGCAGCCACGGACTAATTTCCTACGAGCAGTACTTC CASSHGLISYEQYF TRBV4-1 - TRBJ2-7 -
TGTGCCAGCAGTTCCCCAAATGGCTACACCTTC CASSSPNGYTF TRBV6-6 - TRBJ1-2 -
TGTGCCAGCAAGGAGGCAGGTCGTAATTCACCCCTCCACTTT CASKEAGRNSPLHF TRBV6-5 - TRBJ1-6 -